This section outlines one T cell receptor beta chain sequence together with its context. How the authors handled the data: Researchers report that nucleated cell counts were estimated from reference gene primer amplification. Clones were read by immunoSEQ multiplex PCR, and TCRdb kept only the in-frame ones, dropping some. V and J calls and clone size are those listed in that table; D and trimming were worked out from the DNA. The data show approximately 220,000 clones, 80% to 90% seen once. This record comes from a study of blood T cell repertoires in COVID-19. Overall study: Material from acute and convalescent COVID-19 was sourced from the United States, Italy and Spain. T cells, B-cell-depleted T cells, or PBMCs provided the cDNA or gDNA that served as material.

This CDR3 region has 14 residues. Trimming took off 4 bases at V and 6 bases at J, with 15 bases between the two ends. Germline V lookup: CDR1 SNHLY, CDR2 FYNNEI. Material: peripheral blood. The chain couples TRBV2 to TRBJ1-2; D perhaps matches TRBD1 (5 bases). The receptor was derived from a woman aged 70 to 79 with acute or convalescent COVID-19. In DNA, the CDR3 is TGTGCCAGCAGTGGCCTTAGCAGGGTCGATGGCTACACCTTC. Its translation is CASSGLSRVDGYTF.